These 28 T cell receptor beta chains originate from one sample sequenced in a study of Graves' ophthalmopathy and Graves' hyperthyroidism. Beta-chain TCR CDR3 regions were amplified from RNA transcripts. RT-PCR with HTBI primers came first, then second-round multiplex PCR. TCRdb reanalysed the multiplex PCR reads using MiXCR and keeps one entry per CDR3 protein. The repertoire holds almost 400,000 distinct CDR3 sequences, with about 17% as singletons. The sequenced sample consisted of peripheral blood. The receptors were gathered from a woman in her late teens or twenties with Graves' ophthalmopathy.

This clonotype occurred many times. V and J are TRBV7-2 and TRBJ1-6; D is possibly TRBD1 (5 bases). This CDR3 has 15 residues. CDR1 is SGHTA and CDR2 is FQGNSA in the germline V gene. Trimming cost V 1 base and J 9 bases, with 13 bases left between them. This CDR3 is CASSLEGVRASPLHF. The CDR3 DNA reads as TGTGCCAGCAGCTTAGAAGGGGTTAGGGCTTCACCCCTCCACTTT.

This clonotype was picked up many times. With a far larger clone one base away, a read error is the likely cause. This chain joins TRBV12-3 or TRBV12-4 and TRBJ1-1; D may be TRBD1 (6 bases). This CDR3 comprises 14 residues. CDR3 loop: CANSLGQLNTEAFF. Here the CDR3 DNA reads TGTGCCAACAGTTTAGGACAGCTGAACACTGAAGCTTTCTTT.

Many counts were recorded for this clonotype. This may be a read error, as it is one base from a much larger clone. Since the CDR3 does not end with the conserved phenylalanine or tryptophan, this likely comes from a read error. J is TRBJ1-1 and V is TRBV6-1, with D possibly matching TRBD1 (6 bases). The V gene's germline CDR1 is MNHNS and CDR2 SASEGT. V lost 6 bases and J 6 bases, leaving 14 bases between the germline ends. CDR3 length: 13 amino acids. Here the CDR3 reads CASRNRDISEAFI. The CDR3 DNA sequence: TGTGCCAGCAGAAACCGGGACATCTCTGAAGCTTTCATT.

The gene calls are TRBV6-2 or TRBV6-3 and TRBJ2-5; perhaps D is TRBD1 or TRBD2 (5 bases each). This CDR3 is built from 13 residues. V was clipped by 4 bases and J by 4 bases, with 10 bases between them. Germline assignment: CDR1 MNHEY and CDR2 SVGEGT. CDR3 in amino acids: CASSFVGGETQYF. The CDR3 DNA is TGTGCCAGCAGTTTCGTTGGGGGAGAGACCCAGTACTTC.

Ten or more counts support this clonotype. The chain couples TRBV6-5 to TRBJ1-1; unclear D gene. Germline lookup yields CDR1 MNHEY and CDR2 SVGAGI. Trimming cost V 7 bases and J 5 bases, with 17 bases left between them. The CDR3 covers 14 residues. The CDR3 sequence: CASKLSGSRTEAFF. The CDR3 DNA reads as TGTGCCAGCAAGCTATCGGGGTCGAGGACTGAAGCTTTCTTT.

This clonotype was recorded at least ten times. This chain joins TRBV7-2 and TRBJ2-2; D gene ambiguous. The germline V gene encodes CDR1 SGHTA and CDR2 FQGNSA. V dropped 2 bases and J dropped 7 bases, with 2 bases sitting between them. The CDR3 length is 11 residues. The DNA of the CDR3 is TGTGCCAGCAGCTTACACGGGGAGCTGTTTTTT. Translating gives CASSLHGELFF. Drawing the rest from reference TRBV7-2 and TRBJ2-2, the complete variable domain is GAGVSQSPSNKVTEKGKDVELRCDPISGHTALYWYRQSLGQGLEFLIYFQGNSAPDKSGLPSDRFSAERTGGSVSTLTIQRTQQEDSAVYLCASSLHGELFFGEGSRLTVL.

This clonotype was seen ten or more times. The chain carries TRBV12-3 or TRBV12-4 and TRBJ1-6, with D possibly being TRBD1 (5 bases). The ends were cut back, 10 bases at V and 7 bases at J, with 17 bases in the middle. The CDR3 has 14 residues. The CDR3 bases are TGTGCCACCTCCCGGGGGAGTGGAAATTCACCCCTCCACTTT. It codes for CATSRGSGNSPLHF.

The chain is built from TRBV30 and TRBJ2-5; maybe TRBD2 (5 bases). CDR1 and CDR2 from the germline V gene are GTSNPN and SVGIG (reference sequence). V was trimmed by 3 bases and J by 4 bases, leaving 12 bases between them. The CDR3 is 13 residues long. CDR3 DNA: TGTGCCTGGAGCAAGGGAGAGGGAGAGACCCAGTACTTC. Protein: CAWSKGEGETQYF.

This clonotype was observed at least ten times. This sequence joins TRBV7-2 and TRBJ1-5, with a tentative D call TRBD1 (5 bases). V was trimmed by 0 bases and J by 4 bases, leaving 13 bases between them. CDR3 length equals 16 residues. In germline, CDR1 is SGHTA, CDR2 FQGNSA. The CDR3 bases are TGTGCCAGCAGCTTAGCCCTCGGGGCAGTGAATCAGCCCCAGCATTTT. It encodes CASSLALGAVNQPQHF.

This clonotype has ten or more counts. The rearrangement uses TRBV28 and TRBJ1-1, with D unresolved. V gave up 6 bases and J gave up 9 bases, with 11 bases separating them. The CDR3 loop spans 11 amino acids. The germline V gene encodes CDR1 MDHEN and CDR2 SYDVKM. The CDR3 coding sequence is TGTGCCAGCAGCCCCGATTTCCAAGCTTTCTTT. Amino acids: CASSPDFQAFF.

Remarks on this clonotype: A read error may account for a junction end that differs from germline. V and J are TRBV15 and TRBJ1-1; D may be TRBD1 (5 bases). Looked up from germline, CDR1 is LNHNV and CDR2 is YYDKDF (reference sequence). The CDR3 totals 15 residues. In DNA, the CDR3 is TGTGCCACCAGCAGAGATAAAATGCAGGGCACCCGGCTCGGCTTT. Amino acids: CATSRDKMQGTRLGF. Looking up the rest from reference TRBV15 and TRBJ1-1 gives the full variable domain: DAMVIQNPRYQVTQFGKPVTLSCSQTLNHNVMYWYQQKSSQAPKLLFHYYDKDFNNEADTPDNFQSRRPNTSFCFLDIRSPGLGDTAMYLCATSRDKMQGTRLGFGQGTRLTVV.

The CDR3 DNA reads TGTGCCAGCAGGTTCCGAAACGGGGGTTTCACTGAAGCTTTCTTT. Its protein is CASRFRNGGFTEAFF. This chain uses TRBV12-3 or TRBV12-4 with TRBJ1-1, with D possibly being TRBD1 (5 bases). This CDR3 contains 15 residues. V lost 6 bases to trimming and J lost 4 bases, with 18 bases between them.

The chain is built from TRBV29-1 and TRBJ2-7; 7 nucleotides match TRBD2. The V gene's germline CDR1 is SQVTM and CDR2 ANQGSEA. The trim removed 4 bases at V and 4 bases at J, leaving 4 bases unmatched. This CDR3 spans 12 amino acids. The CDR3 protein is CSVAAGLYEQYF. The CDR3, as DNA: TGCAGCGTTGCCGCGGGACTATACGAGCAGTACTTC.

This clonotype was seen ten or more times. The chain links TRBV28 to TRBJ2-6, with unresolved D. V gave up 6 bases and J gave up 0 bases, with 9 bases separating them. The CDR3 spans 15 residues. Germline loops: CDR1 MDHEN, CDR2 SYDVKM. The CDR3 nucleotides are TGTGCCAGCAGCAAGACTGCCTCTGGGGCCAACGTCCTGACTTTC. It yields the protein CASSKTASGANVLTF.

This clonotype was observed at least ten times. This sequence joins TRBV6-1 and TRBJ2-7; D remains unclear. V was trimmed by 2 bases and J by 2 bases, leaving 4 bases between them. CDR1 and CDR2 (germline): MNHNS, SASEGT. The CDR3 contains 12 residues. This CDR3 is CASSESAYEQYF. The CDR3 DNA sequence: TGTGCCAGCAGTGAAAGTGCCTACGAGCAGTACTTC.

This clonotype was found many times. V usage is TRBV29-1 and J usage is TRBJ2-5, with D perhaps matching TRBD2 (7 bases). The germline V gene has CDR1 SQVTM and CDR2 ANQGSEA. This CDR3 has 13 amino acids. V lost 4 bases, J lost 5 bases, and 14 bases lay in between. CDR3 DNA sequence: TGCAGCGTTGTTCGGGGGGCGAGGGAGACCCAGTACTTC. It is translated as CSVVRGARETQYF.

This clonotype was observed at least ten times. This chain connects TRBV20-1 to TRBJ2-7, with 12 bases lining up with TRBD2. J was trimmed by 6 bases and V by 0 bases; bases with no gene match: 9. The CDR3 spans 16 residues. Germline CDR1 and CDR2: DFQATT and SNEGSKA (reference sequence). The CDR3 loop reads CSARDRLAGEYREQYF. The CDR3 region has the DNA TGCAGTGCTAGAGATAGACTAGCGGGAGAATACCGCGAGCAGTACTTC.

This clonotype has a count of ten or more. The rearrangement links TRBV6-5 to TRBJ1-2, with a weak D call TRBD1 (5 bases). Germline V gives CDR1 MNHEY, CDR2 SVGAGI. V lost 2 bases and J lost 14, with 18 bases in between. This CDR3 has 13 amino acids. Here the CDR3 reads CASSYPRLGARTF. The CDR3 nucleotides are TGTGCCAGCAGTTACCCGCGGTTAGGGGCAAGGACCTTC.

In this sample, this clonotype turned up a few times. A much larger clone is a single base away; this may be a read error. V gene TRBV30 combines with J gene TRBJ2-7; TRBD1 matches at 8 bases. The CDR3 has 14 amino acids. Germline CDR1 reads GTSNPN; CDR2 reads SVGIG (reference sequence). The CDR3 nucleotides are TGTGCTTGGGAAGACGGGACAGGTCACTACGAGCAGTACTTC. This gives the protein CAWEDGTGHYEQYF. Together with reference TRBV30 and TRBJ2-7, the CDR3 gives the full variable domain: SQTIHQWPATLVQPVGSPLSLECTVEGTSNPNLYWYRQAAGRGLQLLFYSVGIGQISSEVPQNLSASRPQDRQFILSSKKLLLSDSGFYLCAWEDGTGHYEQYFGPGTRLTVT.

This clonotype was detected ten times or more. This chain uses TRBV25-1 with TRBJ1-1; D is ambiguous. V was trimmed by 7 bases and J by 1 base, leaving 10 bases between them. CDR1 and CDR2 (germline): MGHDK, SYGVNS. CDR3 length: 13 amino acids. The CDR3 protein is CASKGRSNTEAFF. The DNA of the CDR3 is TGTGCCAGCAAAGGGCGGTCGAACACTGAAGCTTTCTTT.

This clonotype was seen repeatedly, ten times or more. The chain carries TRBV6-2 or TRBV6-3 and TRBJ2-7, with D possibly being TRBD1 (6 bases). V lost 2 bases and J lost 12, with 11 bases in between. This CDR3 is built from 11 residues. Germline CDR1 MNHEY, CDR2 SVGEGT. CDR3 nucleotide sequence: TGTGCCAGCAGTTACGGGGGCAGCGGGTACTTC. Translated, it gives CASSYGGSGYF.

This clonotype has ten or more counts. The CDR3, as DNA: TGTGCCAGCAGTCATGAGACCCAGTACTTC. It is translated as CASSHETQYF. The chain couples TRBV27 to TRBJ2-5, with D hard to call. V lost 5 bases, J lost 5 bases, and 3 bases lay in between. CDR1 is MNHEY, CDR2 SMNVEV, per germline (reference sequence). The CDR3 consists of 10 residues.

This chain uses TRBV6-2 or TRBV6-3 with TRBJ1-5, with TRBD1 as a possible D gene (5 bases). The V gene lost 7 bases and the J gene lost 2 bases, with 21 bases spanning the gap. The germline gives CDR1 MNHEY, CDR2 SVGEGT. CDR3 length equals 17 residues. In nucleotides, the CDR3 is TGTGCCAGCACTCCAGGCTTCGGGGCTATGGGCAATCAGCCCCAGCATTTT. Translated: CASTPGFGAMGNQPQHF.

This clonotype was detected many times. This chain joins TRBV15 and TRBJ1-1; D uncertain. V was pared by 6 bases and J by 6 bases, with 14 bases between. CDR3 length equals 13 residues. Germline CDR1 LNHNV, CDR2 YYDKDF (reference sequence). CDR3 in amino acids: CATSFIGVSEAFF. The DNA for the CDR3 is TGTGCCACCAGTTTTATCGGTGTTTCTGAAGCTTTCTTT.

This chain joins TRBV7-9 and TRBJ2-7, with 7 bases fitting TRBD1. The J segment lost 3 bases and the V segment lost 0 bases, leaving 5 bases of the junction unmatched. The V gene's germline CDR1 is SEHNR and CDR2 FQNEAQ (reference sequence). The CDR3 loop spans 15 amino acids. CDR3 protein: CASSLASAGGYEQYF. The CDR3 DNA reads TGTGCCAGCAGCTTAGCGTCGGCAGGGGGCTACGAGCAGTACTTC.

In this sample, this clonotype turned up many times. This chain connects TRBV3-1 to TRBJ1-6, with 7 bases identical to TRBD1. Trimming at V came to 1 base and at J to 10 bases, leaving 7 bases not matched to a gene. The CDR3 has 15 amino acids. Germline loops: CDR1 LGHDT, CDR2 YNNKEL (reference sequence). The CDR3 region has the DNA TGTGCCAGCAGCCAAGTCGGGCAGGGGGACTCACCCCTCCACTTT. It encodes CASSQVGQGDSPLHF. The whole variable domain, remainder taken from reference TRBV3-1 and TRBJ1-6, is DTAVSQTPKYLVTQMGNDKSIKCEQNLGHDTMYWYKQDSKKFLKIMFSYNNKELIINETVPNRFSPKSPDKAHLNLHINSLELGDSAVYFCASSQVGQGDSPLHFGNGTRLTVT.

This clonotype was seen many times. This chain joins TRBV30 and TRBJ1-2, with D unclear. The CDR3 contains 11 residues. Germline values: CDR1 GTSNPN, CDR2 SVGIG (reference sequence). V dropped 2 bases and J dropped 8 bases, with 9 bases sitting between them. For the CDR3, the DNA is TGTGCCTGGAGTTACTCGACGGGCTACACCTTC. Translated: CAWSYSTGYTF.

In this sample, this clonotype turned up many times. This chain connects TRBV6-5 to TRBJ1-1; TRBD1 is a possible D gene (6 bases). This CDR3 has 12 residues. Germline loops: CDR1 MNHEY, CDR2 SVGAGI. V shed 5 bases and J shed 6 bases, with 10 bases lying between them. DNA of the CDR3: TGTGCCAGCAGTCCCTGGGGGCCTGAAGCTTTCTTT. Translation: CASSPWGPEAFF.